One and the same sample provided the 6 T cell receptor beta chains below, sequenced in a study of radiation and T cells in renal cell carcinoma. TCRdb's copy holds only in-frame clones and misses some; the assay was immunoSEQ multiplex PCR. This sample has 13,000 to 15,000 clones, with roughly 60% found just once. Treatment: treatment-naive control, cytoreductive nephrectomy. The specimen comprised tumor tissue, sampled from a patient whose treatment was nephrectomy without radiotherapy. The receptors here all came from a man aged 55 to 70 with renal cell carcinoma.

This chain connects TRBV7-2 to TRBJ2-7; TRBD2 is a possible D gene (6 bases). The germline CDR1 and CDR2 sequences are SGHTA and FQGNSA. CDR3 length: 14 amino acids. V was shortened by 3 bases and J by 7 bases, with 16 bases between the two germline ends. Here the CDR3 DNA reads TGTGCCAGCAGCTTTAGAGGGAGCGGGTCGGAGCAGTACTTC. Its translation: CASSFRGSGSEQYF.

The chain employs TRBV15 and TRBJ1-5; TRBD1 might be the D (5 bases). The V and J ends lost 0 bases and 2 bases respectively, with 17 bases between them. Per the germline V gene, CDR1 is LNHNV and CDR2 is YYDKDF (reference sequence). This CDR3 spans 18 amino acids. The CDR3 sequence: CATSRDKSFRGGNQPQHF. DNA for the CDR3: TGTGCCACCAGCAGAGATAAGAGTTTTAGGGGAGGCAATCAGCCCCAGCATTTT.

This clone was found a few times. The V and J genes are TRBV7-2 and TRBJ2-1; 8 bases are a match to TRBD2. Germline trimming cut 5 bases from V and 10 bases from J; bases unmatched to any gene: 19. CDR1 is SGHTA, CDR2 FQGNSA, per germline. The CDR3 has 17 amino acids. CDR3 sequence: CASSPNRLGRGPYEQFF. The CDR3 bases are TGTGCCAGCAGCCCAAATCGACTCGGGAGGGGACCCTACGAGCAGTTCTTC.

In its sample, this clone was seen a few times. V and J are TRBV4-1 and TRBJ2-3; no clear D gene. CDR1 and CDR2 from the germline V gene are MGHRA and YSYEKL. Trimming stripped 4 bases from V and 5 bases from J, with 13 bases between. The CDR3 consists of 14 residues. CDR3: CASSLTLTGDTQYF. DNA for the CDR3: TGCGCCAGCAGCCTTACCCTAACCGGAGATACGCAGTATTTT.

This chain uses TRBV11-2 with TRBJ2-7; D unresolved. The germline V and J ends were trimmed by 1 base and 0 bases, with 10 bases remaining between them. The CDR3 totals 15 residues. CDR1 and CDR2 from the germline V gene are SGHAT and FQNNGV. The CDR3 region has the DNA TGTGCCAGCAGCTTAGGAGGCGGATCCTCCTACGAGCAGTACTTC. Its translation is CASSLGGGSSYEQYF.

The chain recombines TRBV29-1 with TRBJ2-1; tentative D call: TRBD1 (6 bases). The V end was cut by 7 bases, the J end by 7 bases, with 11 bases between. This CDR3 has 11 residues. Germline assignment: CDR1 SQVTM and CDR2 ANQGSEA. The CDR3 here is CSDLTGNEQFF. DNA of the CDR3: TGCAGCGACCTCACAGGGAATGAGCAGTTCTTC.